This note documents a single T cell receptor (beta chain) sequence. Its target is unknown. This specimen comes from a study of cytomegalovirus exposure and HLA in healthy donors. Study-level results: Indistinguishable V segments such as TRBV6-2 and TRBV6-3 were excluded. Rare TCR sequences dominated, though some public TCRs recurred in many donors.

60 Vbeta and 13 Jbeta primers were used in PCR. Here immunoSEQ multiplex PCR was the method, and the copy in TCRdb shows in-frame clones only, minus some. The data hold approximately 200,000 clones, with about four fifths observed a single time. This CDR3 spans 13 amino acids. Germline V gives CDR1 SGHAT, CDR2 FQNNGV. Between the trimmed V and J ends, which lost 2 bases and 7 bases, there was a span of 11 bases. The TCR sequence derives from a boy between 2 and 15 years old in good health and CMV-seronegative. The rearrangement links TRBV11-2 to TRBJ2-5; D may be TRBD2 (6 bases). What was sequenced was PBMCs. CDR3 in DNA: TGTGCCAGCAGCTTACGTCAGGGAGGGACCCAGTACTTC. It is translated as CASSLRQGGTQYF.